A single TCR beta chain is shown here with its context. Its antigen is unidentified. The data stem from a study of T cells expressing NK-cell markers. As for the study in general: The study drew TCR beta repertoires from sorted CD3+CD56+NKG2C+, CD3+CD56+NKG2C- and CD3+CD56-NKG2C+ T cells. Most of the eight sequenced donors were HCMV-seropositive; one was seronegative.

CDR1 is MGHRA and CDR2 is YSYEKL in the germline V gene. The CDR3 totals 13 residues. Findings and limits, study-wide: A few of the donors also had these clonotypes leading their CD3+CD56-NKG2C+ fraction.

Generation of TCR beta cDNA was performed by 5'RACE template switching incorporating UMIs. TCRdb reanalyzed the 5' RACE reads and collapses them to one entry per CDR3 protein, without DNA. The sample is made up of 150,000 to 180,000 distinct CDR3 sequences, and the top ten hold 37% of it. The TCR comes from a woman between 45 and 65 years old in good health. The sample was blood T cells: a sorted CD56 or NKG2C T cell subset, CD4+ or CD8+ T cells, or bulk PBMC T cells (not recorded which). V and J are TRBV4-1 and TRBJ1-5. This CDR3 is CASSRGLDQPQHF.